These 8 T cell receptor beta chains share one sample of origin, sequenced in a study of metastatic and nonmetastatic thyroid tumors (dated by TCRdb to 2020 to 2022). The method behind the library was PCR. TCRdb records Illumina HiSeq 4000 as the sequencer. The raw public data were reprocessed by TCRdb itself: fastp quality trimming at Q25, MiXCR clonotype calling, in-frame beta chains only. In this sample the table shows 100,000 or so clones, more than 13% of which occur a single time. Of the sample, just over 3.5% falls within the top ten clones. No patient had received any treatment before thyroid surgery. The sequenced sample was blood. These receptors were obtained from a female donor with papillary thyroid cancer or a benign thyroid nodule (not recorded which). Some clones in this sample may be carry-over from other donors' samples.

This chain joins TRBV9 and TRBJ2-5, with 10 positions matching TRBD2. In germline, CDR1 is SGDLS, CDR2 YYNGEE. The CDR3 loop spans 16 amino acids. The J segment lost 5 bases and the V segment lost 2 bases, leaving 9 bases of the junction unmatched. The CDR3 spells CASSVSTSGVRETQYF. CDR3 nucleotide sequence: TGTGCCAGCAGCGTTTCAACTAGCGGGGTGCGGGAGACCCAGTACTTC.

A few counts support this clone. A much larger clone lies one base from this, so it may be a read error. This same CDR3 is encoded by further DNA sequences in the sample. The V gene is TRBV9, the J gene TRBJ2-3; no clear D gene. V gave up 2 bases and J gave up 2 bases, with 18 bases separating them. The CDR3 length is 17 residues. CDR1 is SGDLS, CDR2 YYNGEE, per germline. The CDR3 DNA sequence: TGTGCCAGCAGCGTGTCGGCCAACGCTGAGGCCACAGATACGCAGTATTTT. This codes for CASSVSANAEATDTQYF.

This clone was found many times. The genes are TRBV6-1 and TRBJ2-3; perhaps TRBD2 as D (6 bases). The CDR3 is 14 amino acids. V was trimmed by 6 bases and J by 1 base, leaving 11 bases between them. Germline V CDR1 and CDR2: MNHNS, SASEGT. The chain's CDR3 is CASSLGEGTDTQYF. CDR3 bases: TGTGCCAGCAGCTTGGGGGAGGGCACAGATACGCAGTATTTT.

This clone appeared many times. The V and J genes are TRBV18 and TRBJ1-2; D call uncertain. This CDR3 has 17 amino acids. CDR1 is KGHSH, CDR2 LQKENI, per germline. Trimming cost V 2 bases and J 1 base, with 17 bases left between them. CDR3 amino acids: CASSPSTPGRFNYGYTF. The CDR3 coding sequence is TGTGCCAGCTCACCATCGACCCCGGGCAGATTTAACTATGGCTACACCTTC.

Regarding this clone: A much larger clone lies a single base off, so this may be a read error. The chain uses TRBV7-2 and TRBJ1-1; a possible D gene is TRBD1 (6 bases). CDR3 length: 13 residues. Deletions cut 5 bases from V and 13 bases from J, with 20 bases between. Germline CDR1 is SGHTA and CDR2 is FQGNSA. CDR3 in amino acids: CASSPLRGSGVFF. The CDR3 DNA reads TGTGCCAGCAGCCCCCTAAGGGGGTCTGGGGTTTTCTTT.

This clone appeared many times. The gene calls are TRBV7-2 and TRBJ2-7; D may be TRBD1 or TRBD2 (5 bases each). The V gene's germline CDR1 is SGHTA and CDR2 FQGNSA. The CDR3 covers 14 residues. The ends were cut back, 4 bases at V and 1 base at J, with 11 bases in the middle. The DNA for the CDR3 is TGTGCCAGCAGCTCGGGACGGGATTCCTACGAGCAGTACTTC. Protein product: CASSSGRDSYEQYF.

This clone was seen ten or more times. The sample carries other DNA sequences with the same CDR3. The chain links TRBV4-1 to TRBJ1-1; no firm D call. This CDR3 has 13 residues. The V gene's germline CDR1 is MGHRA and CDR2 YSYEKL. V lost 0 bases and J lost 6, with 8 bases in between. In nucleotides, the CDR3 is TGCGCCAGCAGCCAAGATATGGGTTCTGAAGCTTTCTTT. Residues: CASSQDMGSEAFF.

This clone was detected only a few times. A single base separates this from a much larger clone, so it may be a read error. The chain combines TRBV19 with TRBJ1-3; unclear D gene. This CDR3 comprises 12 residues. Germline V lookup: CDR1 LNHDA, CDR2 SQIVND (reference sequence). The chain's CDR3 is CVSSIIDHTIYF. The CDR3 DNA is TGTGTCAGTAGTATAATCGACCACACCATATATTTT.